This T cell receptor (beta chain) was recorded in a study of Ad26.COV2.S vaccination and SARS-CoV-2 variants. Study in general: Participant was drawn from the COV1001 Ad26.COV2.S trial arm.

Study-wide points: The TCR-based breadth and depth measures might underestimate overall T cell responses.

Sequenced by immunoSEQ multiplex PCR; TCRdb stores in-frame clones only, minus some. The sample yields 500,000 or so clones, roughly 87% seen once. On this clone itself: Its antigen remains unidentified.

Indicated treatment: around 19 received Ad26.COV2.S at low or high dose, single or two shots; several received placebo; per-sample allocation not given. Specimen acquisition occurred on day 63 following the initial vaccine or placebo injection. Built on an Ad26 vector, the vaccine expressed Wuhan-strain SARS-CoV-2 spike. This CDR3 is built from 13 residues. V lost 8 bases to trimming and J lost 4 bases; unmatched junction nucleotides: 6. CDR1 and CDR2 (germline): LNHDA, SQIVND (reference sequence). This TCR derives from a person between 18 and 65 years old who received the Ad26.COV2.S COVID-19 vaccine or a placebo. This rearrangement joins TRBV19 to TRBJ1-2, with TRBD1 matching over 8 bases. The material was peripheral blood, obtained in a trial of Ad26.COV2.S vaccine versus placebo. The CDR3 DNA sequence: TGTGCCAGTGACAGACAGGGGAGCTATGGCTACACCTTC. Its protein is CASDRQGSYGYTF.